This T cell receptor beta chain stems from a study of blood T cell repertoires in COVID-19. Study at large: PBMCs, B-cell-depleted T cells, or T cells provided the cDNA or gDNA that made up the material.

Using immunoSEQ multiplex PCR, the repertoire was profiled, and TCRdb retains in-frame clones only, with some absent. This repertoire shows around 170,000 clones, around 67% found once; its top ten account for 2.5% to 3.5%. Per germline, CDR1 MNHEY and CDR2 SVGEGT. V shed 4 bases, J shed 3 bases, and the junction held 8 bases outside the gene matches. The CDR3 loop spans 16 amino acids. The receptor was isolated from a woman of 80 years or more with acute or convalescent COVID-19. This chain uses TRBV6-2 or TRBV6-3 with TRBJ2-3; 9 nucleotides match TRBD2. Specimen: peripheral blood. CDR3 in amino acids: CASSSDSGSGTDTQYF. The CDR3 nucleotides read TGTGCCAGCAGTTCTGATAGCGGGAGCGGGACAGATACGCAGTATTTT.